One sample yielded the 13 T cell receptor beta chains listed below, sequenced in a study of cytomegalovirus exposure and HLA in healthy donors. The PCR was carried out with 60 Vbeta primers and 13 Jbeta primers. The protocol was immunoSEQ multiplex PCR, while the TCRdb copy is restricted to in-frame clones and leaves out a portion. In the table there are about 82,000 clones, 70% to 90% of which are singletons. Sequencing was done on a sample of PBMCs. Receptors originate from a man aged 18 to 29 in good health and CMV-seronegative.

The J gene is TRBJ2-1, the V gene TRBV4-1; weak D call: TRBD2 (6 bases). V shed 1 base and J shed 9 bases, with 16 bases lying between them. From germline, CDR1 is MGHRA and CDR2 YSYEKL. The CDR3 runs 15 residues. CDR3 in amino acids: CASSQAGSRDGEQFF. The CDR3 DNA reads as TGCGCCAGCAGCCAAGCGGGATCGCGGGATGGTGAGCAGTTCTTC.

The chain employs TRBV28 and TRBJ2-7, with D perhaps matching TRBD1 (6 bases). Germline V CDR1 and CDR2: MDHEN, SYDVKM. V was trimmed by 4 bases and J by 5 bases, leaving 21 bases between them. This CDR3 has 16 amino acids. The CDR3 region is CASSSGGAGDKDEQYF. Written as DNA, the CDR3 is TGTGCCAGCAGTTCTGGGGGAGCAGGGGATAAGGACGAGCAGTACTTC.

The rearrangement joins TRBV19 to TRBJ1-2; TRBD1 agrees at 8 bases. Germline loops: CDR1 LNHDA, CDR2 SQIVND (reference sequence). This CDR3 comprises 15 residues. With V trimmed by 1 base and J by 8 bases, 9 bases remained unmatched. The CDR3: CASSIATGVGLGYTF. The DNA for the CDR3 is TGTGCCAGTAGTATAGCGACAGGGGTTGGACTGGGCTACACCTTC.

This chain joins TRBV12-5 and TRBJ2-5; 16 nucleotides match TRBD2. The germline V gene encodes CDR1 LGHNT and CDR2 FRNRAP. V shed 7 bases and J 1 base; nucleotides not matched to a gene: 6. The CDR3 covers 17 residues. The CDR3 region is CASALGLAGGIQETQYF. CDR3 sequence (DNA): TGTGCTAGTGCCCTGGGACTAGCGGGAGGGATCCAAGAGACCCAGTACTTC.

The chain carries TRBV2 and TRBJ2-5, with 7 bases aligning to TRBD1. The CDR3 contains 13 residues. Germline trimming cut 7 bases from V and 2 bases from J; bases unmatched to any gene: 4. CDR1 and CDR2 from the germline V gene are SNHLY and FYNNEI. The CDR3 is CASIRGQQETQYF. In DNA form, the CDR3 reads TGTGCCAGCATTAGGGGACAGCAAGAGACCCAGTACTTC.

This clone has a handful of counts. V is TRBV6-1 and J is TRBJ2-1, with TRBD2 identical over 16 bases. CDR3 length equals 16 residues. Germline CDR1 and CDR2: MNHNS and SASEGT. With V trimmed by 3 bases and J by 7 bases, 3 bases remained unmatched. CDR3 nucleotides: TGTGCCAGCAGTGACGGGACTAGCGGGAGGGGGAATGAGCAGTTCTTC. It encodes CASSDGTSGRGNEQFF.

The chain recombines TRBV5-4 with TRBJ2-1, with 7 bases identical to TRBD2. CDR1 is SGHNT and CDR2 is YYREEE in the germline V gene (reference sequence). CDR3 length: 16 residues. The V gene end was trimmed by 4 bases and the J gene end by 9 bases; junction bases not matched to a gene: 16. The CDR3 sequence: CASSLGGTSRGGEQFF. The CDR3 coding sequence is TGTGCCAGCAGCCTGGGAGGGACTTCGCGGGGCGGTGAGCAGTTCTTC.

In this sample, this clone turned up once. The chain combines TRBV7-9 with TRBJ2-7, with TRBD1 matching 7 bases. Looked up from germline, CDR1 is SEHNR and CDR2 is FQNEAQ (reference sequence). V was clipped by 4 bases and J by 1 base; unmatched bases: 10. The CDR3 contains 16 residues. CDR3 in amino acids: CASSSRATGRSYEQYF. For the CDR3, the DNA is TGTGCCAGCAGCTCCAGAGCGACAGGGAGATCCTACGAGCAGTACTTC.

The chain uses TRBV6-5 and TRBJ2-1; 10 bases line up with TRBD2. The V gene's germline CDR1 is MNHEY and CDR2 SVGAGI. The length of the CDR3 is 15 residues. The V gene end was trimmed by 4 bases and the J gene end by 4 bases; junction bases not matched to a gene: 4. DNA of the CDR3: TGTGCCAGCAGTTCTAGCGGGAGAGTATACAATGAGCAGTTCTTC. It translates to CASSSSGRVYNEQFF.

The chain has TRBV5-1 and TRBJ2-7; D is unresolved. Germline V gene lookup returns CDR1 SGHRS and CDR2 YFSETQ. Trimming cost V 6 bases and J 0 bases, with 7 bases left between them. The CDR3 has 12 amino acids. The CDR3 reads CASNTDSYEQYF. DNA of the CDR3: TGCGCCAGCAACACCGACTCCTACGAGCAGTACTTC. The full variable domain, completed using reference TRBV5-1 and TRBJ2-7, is KAGVTQTPRYLIKTRGQQVTLSCSPISGHRSVSWYQQTPGQGLQFLFEYFSETQRNKGNFPGRFSGRQFSNSRSEMNVSTLELGDSALYLCASNTDSYEQYFGPGTRLTVT.

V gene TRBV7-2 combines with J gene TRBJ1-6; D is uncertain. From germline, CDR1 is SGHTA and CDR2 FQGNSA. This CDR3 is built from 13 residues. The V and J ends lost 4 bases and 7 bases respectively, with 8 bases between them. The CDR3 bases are TGTGCCAGCAGCTGGACTTGGAATTCACCCCTCCACTTT. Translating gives CASSWTWNSPLHF.

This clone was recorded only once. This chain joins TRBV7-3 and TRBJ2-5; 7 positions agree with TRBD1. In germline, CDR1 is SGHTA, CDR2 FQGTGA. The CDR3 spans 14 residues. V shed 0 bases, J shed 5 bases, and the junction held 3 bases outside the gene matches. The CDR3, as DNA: TGTGCCAGCAGCTTAACGGGCAGGGGGGAGACCCAGTACTTC. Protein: CASSLTGRGETQYF.

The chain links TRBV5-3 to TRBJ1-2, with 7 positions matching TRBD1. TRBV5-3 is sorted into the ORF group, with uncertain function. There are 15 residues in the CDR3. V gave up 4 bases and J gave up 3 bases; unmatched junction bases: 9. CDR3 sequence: CARSQPRTGYYGYTF. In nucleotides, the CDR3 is TGTGCCAGAAGCCAACCCCGGACAGGATACTATGGCTACACCTTC.